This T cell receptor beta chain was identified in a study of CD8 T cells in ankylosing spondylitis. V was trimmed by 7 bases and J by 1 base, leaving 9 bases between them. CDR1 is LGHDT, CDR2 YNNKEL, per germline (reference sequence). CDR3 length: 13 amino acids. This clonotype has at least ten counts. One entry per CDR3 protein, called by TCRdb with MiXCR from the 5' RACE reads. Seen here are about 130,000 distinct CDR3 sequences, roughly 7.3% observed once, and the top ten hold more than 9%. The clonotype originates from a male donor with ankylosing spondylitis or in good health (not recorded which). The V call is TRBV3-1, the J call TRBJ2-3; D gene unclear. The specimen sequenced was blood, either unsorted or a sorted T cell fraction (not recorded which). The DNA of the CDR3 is TGTGCCAGCACCAACTTAGGCACAGATACGCAGTATTTT. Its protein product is CASTNLGTDTQYF.